This TCR beta chain was identified in a study of cytomegalovirus exposure and HLA in healthy donors. Study-wide findings and caveats: The study labeled 180 or so TCR beta chains cytomegalovirus-associated.

In germline, CDR1 is SGHRS, CDR2 YFSETQ. V lost 1 base and J 8 bases, leaving 12 bases between the germline ends. This CDR3 spans 13 amino acids. This PCR relied on a set of 60 Vbeta primers and 13 Jbeta primers. This table comes from immunoSEQ multiplex PCR, and its TCRdb copy is limited to in-frame clones, with some not included. The top ten hold around 2% of the sample, which has more than 200,000 clones, approximately 79% seen once. In its sample, this clone was seen once. The target antigen is unknown. The receptor was isolated from a man aged 18 to 35 in good health and CMV-seronegative. The genes are TRBV5-1 and TRBJ1-2; no firm D call. Material for sequencing was PBMCs. The CDR3 protein is CASSLIAGEGYTF. CDR3 nucleotides: TGCGCCAGCAGCTTGATCGCAGGCGAGGGCTACACCTTC.